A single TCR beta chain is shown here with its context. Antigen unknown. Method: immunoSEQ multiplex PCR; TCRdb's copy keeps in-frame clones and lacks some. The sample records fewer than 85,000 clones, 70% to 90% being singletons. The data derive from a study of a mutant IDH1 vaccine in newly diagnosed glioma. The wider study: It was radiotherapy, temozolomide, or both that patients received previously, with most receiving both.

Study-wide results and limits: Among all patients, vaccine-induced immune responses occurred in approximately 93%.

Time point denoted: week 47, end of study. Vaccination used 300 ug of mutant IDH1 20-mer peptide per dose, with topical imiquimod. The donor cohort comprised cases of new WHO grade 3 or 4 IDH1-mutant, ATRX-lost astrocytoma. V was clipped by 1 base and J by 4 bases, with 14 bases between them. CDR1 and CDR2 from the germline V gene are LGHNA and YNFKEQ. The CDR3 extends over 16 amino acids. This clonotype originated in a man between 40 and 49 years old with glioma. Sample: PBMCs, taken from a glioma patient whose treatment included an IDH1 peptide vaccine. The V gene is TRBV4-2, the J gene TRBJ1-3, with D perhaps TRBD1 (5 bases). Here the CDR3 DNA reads TGTGCCAGCAGCCAAGGCGAAGGGGCGCGGGGAAACACCATATATTTT. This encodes CASSQGEGARGNTIYF.